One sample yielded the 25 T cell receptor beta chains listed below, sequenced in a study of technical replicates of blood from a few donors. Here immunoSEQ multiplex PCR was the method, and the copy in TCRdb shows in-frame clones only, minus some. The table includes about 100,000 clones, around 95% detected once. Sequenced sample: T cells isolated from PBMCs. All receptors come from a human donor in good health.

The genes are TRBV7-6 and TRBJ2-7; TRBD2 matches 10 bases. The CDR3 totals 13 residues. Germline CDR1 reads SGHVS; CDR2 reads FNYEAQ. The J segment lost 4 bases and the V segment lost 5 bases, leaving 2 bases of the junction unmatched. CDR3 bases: TGTGCCAGCAGCAGGACTAGCGGATACGAGCAGTACTTC. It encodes CASSRTSGYEQYF.

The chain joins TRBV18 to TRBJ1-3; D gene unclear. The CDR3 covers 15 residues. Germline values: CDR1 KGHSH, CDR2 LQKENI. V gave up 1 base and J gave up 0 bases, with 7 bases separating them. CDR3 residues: CASSPLTDSGNTIYF. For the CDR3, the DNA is TGTGCCAGCTCACCACTAACAGACTCTGGAAACACCATATATTTT.

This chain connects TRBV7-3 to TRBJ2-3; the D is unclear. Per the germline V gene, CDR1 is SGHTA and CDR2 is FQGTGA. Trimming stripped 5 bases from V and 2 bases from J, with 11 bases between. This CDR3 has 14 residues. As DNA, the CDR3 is TGTGCCAGCAGCCCTGAAGCAACCACAGATACGCAGTATTTT. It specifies CASSPEATTDTQYF. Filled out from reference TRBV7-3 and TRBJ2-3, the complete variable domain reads GAGVSQTPSNKVTEKGKYVELRCDPISGHTALYWYRQSLGQGPEFLIYFQGTGAADDSGLPNDRFFAVRPEGSVSTLKIQRTERGDSAVYLCASSPEATTDTQYFGPGTRLTVL.

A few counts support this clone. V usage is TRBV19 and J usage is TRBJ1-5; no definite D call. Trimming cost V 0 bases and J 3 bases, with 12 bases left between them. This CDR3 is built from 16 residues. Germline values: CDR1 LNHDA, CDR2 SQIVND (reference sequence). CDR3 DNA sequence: TGTGCCAGTAGTATAGATGGAGGAGCCCCCAATCAGCCCCAGCATTTT. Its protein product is CASSIDGGAPNQPQHF. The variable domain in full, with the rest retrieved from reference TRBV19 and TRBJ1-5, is DGGITQSPKYLFRKEGQNVTLSCEQNLNHDAMYWYRQDPGQGLRLIYYSQIVNDFQKGDIAEGYSVSREKKESFPLTVTSAQKNPTAFYLCASSIDGGAPNQPQHFGDGTRLSIL.

CDR3 loop: CASGRIQENYEQYF. For the CDR3, the DNA is TGTGCCAGTGGTCGGATACAGGAGAACTACGAGCAGTACTTC. The V call is TRBV9, the J call TRBJ2-7; weak D call: TRBD1 (5 bases). CDR3 length equals 14 residues. V lost 8 bases and J 3 bases, leaving 18 bases between the germline ends. Germline CDR1 SGDLS, CDR2 YYNGEE. Combining the CDR3 with reference TRBV9 and TRBJ2-7 gives the whole variable domain DSGVTQTPKHLITATGQRVTLRCSPRSGDLSVYWYQQSLDQGLQFLIQYYNGEERAKGNILERFSAQQFPDLHSELNLSSLELGDSALYFCASGRIQENYEQYFGPGTRLTVT.

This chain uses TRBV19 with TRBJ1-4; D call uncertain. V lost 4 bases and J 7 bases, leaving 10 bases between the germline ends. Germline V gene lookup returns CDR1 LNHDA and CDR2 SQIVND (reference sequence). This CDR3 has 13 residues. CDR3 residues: CASSTLPGEKLFF. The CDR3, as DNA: TGTGCCAGTAGTACCCTACCAGGTGAAAAACTGTTTTTT. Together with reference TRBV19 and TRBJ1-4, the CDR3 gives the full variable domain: DGGITQSPKYLFRKEGQNVTLSCEQNLNHDAMYWYRQDPGQGLRLIYYSQIVNDFQKGDIAEGYSVSREKKESFPLTVTSAQKNPTAFYLCASSTLPGEKLFFGSGTQLSVL.

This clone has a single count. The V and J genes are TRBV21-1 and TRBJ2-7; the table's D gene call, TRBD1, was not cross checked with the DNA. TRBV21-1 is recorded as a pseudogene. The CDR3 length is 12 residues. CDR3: CASSAHHYEQYF. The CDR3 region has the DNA TGTGCCAGCAGCGCACACCACTACGAGCAGTACTTC.

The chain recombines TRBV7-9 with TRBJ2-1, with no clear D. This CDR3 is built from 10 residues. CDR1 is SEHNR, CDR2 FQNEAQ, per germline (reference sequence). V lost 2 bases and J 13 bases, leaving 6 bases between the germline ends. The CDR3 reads CASSLNSQFF. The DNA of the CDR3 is TGTGCCAGCAGCTTAAATTCTCAGTTCTTC.

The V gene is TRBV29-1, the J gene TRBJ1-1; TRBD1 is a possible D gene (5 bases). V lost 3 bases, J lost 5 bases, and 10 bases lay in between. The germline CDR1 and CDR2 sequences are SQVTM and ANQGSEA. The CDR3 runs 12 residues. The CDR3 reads CSVDREGTEAFF. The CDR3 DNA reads TGCAGCGTTGACAGGGAAGGGACTGAAGCTTTCTTT.

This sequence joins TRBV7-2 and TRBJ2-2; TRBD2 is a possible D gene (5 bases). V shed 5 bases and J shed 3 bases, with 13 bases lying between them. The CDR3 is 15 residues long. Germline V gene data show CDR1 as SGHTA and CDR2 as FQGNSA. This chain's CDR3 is CASSPSGFHTGELFF. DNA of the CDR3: TGTGCCAGCAGCCCTTCGGGATTCCACACCGGGGAGCTGTTTTTT.

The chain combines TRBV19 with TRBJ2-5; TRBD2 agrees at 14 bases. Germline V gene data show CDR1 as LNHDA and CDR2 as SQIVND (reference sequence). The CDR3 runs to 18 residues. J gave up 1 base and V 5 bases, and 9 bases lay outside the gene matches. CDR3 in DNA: TGTGCCAGTAGTCCGGGACTAGCGGGAGTAAGCCCCCAAGAGACCCAGTACTTC. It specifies CASSPGLAGVSPQETQYF.

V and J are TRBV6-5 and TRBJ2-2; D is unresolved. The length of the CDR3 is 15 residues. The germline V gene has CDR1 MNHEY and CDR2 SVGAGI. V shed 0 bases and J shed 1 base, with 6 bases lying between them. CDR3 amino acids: CASSYSLQNTGELFF. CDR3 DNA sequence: TGTGCCAGCAGTTACTCGTTACAGAACACCGGGGAGCTGTTTTTT.

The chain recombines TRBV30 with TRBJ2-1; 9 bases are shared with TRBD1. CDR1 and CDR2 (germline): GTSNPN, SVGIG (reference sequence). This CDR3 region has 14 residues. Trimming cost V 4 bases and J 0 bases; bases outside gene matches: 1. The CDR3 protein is CAWMTGGSYNEQFF. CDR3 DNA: TGTGCCTGGATGACAGGGGGCTCCTACAATGAGCAGTTCTTC.

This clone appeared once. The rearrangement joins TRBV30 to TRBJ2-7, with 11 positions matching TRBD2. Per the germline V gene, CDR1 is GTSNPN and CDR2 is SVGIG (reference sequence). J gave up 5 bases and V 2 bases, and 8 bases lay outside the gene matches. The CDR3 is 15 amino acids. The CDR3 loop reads CAWSPGLAVGNEQYF. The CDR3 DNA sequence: TGTGCCTGGAGTCCGGGACTAGCGGTTGGGAACGAGCAGTACTTC.

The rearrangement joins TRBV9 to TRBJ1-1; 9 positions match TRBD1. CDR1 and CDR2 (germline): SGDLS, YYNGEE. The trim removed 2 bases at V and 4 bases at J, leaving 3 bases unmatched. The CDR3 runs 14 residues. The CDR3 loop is CASSVTGGSTEAFF. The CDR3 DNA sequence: TGTGCCAGCAGCGTTACAGGGGGCAGCACTGAAGCTTTCTTT.

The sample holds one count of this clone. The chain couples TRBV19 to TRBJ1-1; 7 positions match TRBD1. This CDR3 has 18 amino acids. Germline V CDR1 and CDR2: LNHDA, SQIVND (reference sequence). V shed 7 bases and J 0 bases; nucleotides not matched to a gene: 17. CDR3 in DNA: TGTGCCAGTATCCCCCTCCGGATGGACAGGAGCATGAACACTGAAGCTTTCTTT. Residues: CASIPLRMDRSMNTEAFF.

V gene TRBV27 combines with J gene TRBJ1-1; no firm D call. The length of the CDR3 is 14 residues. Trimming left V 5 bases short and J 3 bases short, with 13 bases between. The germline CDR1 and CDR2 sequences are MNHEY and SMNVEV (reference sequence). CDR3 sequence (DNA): TGTGCCAGCAGTACTAGACGGGCGGACACTGAAGCTTTCTTT. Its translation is CASSTRRADTEAFF.

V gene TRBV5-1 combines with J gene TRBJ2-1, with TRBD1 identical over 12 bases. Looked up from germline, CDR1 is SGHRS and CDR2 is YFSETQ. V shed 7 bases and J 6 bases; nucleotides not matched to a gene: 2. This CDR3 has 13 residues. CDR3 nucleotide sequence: TGCGCCAGCGCGGGACAGGGGGCCAATGAGCAGTTCTTC. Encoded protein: CASAGQGANEQFF.

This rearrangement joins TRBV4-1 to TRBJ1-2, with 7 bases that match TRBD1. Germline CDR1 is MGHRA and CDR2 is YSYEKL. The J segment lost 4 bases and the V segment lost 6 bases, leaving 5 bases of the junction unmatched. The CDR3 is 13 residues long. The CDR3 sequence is CASSQKGAYGYTF. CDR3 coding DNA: TGCGCCAGCAGTCAGAAGGGGGCCTATGGCTACACCTTC.

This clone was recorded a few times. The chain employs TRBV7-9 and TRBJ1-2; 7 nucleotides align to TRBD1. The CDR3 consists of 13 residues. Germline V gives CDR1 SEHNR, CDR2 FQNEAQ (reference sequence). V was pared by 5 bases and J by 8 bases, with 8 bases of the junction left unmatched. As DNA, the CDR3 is TGTGCCAGCAGCGTGGGACAGTCCTCCGGCTACACCTTC. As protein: CASSVGQSSGYTF.

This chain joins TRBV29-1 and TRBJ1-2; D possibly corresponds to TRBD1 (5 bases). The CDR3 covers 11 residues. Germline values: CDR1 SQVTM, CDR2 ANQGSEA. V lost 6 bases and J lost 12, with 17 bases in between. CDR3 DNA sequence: TGCAGCGTCGAATTTATGGGACTCAACACCTTC. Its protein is CSVEFMGLNTF.

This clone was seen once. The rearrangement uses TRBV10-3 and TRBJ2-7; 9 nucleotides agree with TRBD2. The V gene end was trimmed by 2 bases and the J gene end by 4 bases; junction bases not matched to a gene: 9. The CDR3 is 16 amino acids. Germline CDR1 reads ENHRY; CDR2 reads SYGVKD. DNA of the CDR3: TGTGCCATCAGTGAGCGGCGGGTAGCGGGAGTGTACGAGCAGTACTTC. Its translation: CAISERRVAGVYEQYF.

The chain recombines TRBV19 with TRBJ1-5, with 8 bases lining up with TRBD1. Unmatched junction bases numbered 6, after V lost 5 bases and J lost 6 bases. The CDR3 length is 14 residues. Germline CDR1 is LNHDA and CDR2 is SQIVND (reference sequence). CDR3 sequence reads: CASSGQGGGQPQHF. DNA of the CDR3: TGTGCCAGTAGTGGACAGGGCGGGGGTCAGCCCCAGCATTTT.

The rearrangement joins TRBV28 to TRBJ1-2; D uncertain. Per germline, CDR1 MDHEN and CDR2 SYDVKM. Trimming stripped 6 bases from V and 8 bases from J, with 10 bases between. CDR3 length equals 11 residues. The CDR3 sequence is CASSTSWGYTF. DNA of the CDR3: TGTGCCAGCAGCACTTCCTGGGGCTACACCTTC.

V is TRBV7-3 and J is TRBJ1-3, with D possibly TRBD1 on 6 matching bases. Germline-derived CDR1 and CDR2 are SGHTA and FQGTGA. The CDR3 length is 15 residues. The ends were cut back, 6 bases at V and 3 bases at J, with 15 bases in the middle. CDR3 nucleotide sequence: TGTGCCAGCAGTATCTCAGGGGAAAGTGGAAACACCATATATTTT. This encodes CASSISGESGNTIYF.